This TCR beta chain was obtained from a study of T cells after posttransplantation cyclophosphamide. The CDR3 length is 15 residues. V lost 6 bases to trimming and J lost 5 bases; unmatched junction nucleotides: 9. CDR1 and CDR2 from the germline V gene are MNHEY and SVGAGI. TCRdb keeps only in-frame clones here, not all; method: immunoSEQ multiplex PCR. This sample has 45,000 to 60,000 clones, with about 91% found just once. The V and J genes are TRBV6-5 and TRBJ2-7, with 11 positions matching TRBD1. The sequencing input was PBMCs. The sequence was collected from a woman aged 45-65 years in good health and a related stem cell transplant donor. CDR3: CASSPEVGQGDEQYF. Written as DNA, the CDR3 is TGTGCCAGCAGCCCTGAGGTGGGACAGGGGGACGAGCAGTACTTC.